This T cell receptor (beta chain) was retrieved from a study of Graves' ophthalmopathy and Graves' hyperthyroidism. Investigators amplified TCR beta CDR3 regions from RNA transcripts. The authors performed first-round RT-PCR with HTBI primers and then a second-round multiplex PCR. TCRdb passed the multiplex PCR reads through MiXCR, listing each CDR3 protein once. The sample yields about 210,000 distinct CDR3 sequences, around 30% seen once. CDR3 length: 15 residues. V gave up 4 bases and J gave up 1 base; unmatched junction bases: 5. The germline V gene has CDR1 MNHEY and CDR2 SVGEGT. The origin of this receptor is a man aged 50 to 59 with Graves' ophthalmopathy. The chain links TRBV6-2 or TRBV6-3 to TRBJ2-7, with 9 bases identical to TRBD1. Sequenced material: peripheral blood. The DNA for the CDR3 is TGTGCCAGCAGTTCCCTAGGACAGGGGTCCTACGAGCAGTACTTC. This sequence encodes CASSSLGQGSYEQYF.